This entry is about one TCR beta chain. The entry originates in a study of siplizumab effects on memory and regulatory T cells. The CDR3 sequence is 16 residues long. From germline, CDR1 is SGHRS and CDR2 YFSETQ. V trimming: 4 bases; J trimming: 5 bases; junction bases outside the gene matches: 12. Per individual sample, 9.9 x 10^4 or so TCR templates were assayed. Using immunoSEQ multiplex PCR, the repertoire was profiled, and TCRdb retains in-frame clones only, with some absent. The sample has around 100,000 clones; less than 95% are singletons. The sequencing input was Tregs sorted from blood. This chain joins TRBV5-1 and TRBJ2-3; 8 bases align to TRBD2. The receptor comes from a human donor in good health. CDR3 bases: TGCGCCAGCAGCATTCGCCGGGAGGGCCCTATAGATACGCAGTATTTT. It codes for CASSIRREGPIDTQYF.